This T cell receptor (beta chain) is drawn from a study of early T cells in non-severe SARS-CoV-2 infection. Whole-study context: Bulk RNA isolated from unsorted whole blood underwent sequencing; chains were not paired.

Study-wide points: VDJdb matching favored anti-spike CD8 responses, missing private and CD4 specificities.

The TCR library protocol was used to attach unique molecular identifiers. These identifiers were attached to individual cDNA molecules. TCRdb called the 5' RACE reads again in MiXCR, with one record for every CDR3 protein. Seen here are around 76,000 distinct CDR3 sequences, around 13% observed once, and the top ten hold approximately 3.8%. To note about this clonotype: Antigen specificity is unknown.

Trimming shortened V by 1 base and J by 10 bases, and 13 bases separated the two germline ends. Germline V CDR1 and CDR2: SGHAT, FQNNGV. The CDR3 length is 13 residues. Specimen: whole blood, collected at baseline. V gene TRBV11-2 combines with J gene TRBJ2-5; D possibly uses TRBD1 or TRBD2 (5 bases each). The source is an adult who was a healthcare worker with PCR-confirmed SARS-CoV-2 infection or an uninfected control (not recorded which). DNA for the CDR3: TGTGCCAGCAGCTTAGTGGGGGAGCTGGACCAGTACTTC. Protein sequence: CASSLVGELDQYF.